The rows below give T cell receptor beta chains drawn from one sample of a study of blood T cells in healthy people across ages. TCRdb re-derived calls from the 5' RACE reads in MiXCR, one entry per CDR3 protein. Among some 880,000 distinct CDR3 sequences listed, 30% to 45% were seen once. The sample taken for sequencing was blood. Receptor source: a young man in good health. The CDR3 runs from the conserved cysteine through the conserved F or W. A D gene is named only where the DNA matches it firmly. Rows may omit the clone size; those that give it use once, few, many or a size class.

>TRBV20-1|.|.|TRBJ1-1|12
TGCAGTGCTAGCTCGGGCGTCTCTGAAGCTTTCTTT
CSASSGVSEAFF
>TRBV25-1|.|.|TRBJ2-5|14
TGTGCCAGCAGTGGACATTGGGCAGTAAAGACCCAGTACTTC
CASSGHWAVKTQYF
>TRBV6-6|.|few|TRBJ2-1|16
TGTGCCACCAAGGGTAACGGGGGGCGAAGTTACAATGAGCAGTTCTTC
CATKGNGGRSYNEQFF
>TRBV4-1|TRBD2|few|TRBJ2-3|17
TGCGCCAGCAGCCAAGATGGGCGGGGGGGAACCACAGATACGCAGTATTTT
CASSQDGRGGTTDTQYF
>TRBV10-3|TRBD2|.|TRBJ2-3|14
TGTGCCATCAGGGAGCGGGGCGACTGGGATACGCAGTATTTT
CAIRERGDWDTQYF
>TRBV24-1|.|.|TRBJ2-2|15
TGTGCCACCAGTCGGGCAGGGTCGAACACCGGGGAGCTGTTTTTT
CATSRAGSNTGELFF
>TRBV20-1|TRBD2|.|TRBJ2-2|16
TGCAGTGCTAGAGAGGGACTAGCGGGCTACACCGGGGAGCTGTTTTTT
CSAREGLAGYTGELFF
>TRBV7-2|TRBD1|.|TRBJ2-1|14
TGTGCCAGCCTCTTGGGACAGGGCTACAATGAGCAGTTCTTC
CASLLGQGYNEQFF
>TRBV14|.|.|TRBJ1-2|15
TGTGCCAGCAGCGCAATCAGTAGGGGAGCCTATGGCTACACCTTC
CASSAISRGAYGYTF
>TRBV9|.|.|TRBJ1-2|15
TGTGCCAGCAGCGTCTCGGCAGGGCCCGTCTATGGCTACACCTTC
CASSVSAGPVYGYTF
>TRBV4-1|.|.|TRBJ1-2|13
TGCGCCAGCAGCCGAGACAGGACAGACGGCTACACCTTC
CASSRDRTDGYTF
>TRBV25-1|.|.|TRBJ1-2|13
TGTGCCAGCAGTGAGCACGGAGTCTATGGCTACACCTTC
CASSEHGVYGYTF
>TRBV28|.|.|TRBJ2-5|14
TGTGCCAGCACTCAGGGGGGCCTCCAAGAGACCCAGTACTTC
CASTQGGLQETQYF
>TRBV14|TRBD1|.|TRBJ2-7|16
TGTGCCAGCAGCTACAGGGGGGCAGGGGGCTCCTACGAGCAGTACTTC
CASSYRGAGGSYEQYF
>TRBV7-2|.|many|TRBJ2-1|15
TGTGCCAGCAGCTTAAGGGGGTATGGGTACAATGAGCAGTTCTTC
CASSLRGYGYNEQFF
>TRBV29-1|.|few|TRBJ1-2|12
TGCAGCGTTGGAACAGGGCGGGATGGCTACACCTTC
CSVGTGRDGYTF
>TRBV27|TRBD1|.|TRBJ1-1|15
TGTGCCAGTTTCGGGACAGCCTACATGAACACTGAAGCTTTCTTT
CASFGTAYMNTEAFF
>TRBV12-3/TRBV12-4|TRBD2|many|TRBJ2-3|16
TGTGCCAGCAGTAAAACTAGCGGGGGGTTTACAGATACGCAGTATTTT
CASSKTSGGFTDTQYF
>TRBV7-3|.|.|TRBJ2-7|13
TGTGCCAGCAGCTCCGGGGGCTACAATGAGCAGTACTTC
CASSSGGYNEQYF
>TRBV27|.|.|TRBJ2-7|15
TGTGCCAGCAGTTCGGGACGGAAAAACTACAATGAGCAGTACTTC
CASSSGRKNYNEQYF
>TRBV27|TRBD2|.|TRBJ2-5|16
TGTGCCAGCAGTCCGCTAGCGGGAGGCCTACAAGAGACCCAGTACTTC
CASSPLAGGLQETQYF
>TRBV6-1|.|.|TRBJ2-3|15
TGTGCCAGCAGTGAAGCGGGGCGCCCTAAGGATACGCAGTATTTT
CASSEAGRPKDTQYF
>TRBV10-2|TRBD1|.|TRBJ2-7|14
TGCGCCAGCAGTGAAGGGACAGGGGTACGCGAGCAGTACTTC
CASSEGTGVREQYF
>TRBV27|TRBD1|few|TRBJ2-4|14
TGTGCCAGCAGTCCGACAGGGTGGGGAAACATTCAGTACTTC
CASSPTGWGNIQYF
>TRBV6-2/TRBV6-3|.|once|TRBJ1-2|14
TGTGCCAGCAGTTACTCGTTGGAGGGGAGTGGCTACACCTTC
CASSYSLEGSGYTF
>TRBV18|TRBD1|.|TRBJ1-2|17
TGTGCCAGCTCGGAGCTACGTGGGACAGCCGATAACTATGGCTACACCTTC
CASSELRGTADNYGYTF
>TRBV15|.|few|TRBJ2-1|13
TGTGCCACCAGCGCCCGTTCATACAATGAGCAGTTCTTC
CATSARSYNEQFF
>TRBV10-3|.|few|TRBJ2-7|16
TGTGCCATCAGTGAGGTACGGGCTTCGGGGAACAATGAGCAGTACTTC
CAISEVRASGNNEQYF
>TRBV20-1|.|.|TRBJ2-7|14
TGCAGTGCTAGAGAGAGGGATGTTGCCGACGAGCAGTACTTC
CSARERDVADEQYF
>TRBV12-3/TRBV12-4|TRBD1|.|TRBJ1-2|13
TGTGCCAGCAGCCCAAGGGGGCGTCAGGGCTACACCTTC
CASSPRGRQGYTF
>TRBV14|.|.|TRBJ2-2|14
TGTGCCAGCAGTCCGATTTGGGGGGCCGGGGAGCTGTTTTTT
CASSPIWGAGELFF
>TRBV27|TRBD1|few|TRBJ1-4|17
TGTGCCAGCAGTTTAGGGACAGGGCCCTATGCTAATGAAAAACTGTTTTTT
CASSLGTGPYANEKLFF
>TRBV12-3/TRBV12-4|.|many|TRBJ1-2|14
TGTGCCAGCAGGACCGACAGAGCATCCTATGGCTACACCTTC
CASRTDRASYGYTF
>TRBV4-1|.|.|TRBJ1-1|18
TGCGCCAGCAGCCACAAGAGAGGGGGGCGGTCAGAAGGGACTGAAGCTTTCTTT
CASSHKRGGRSEGTEAFF
>TRBV4-3|TRBD1|many|TRBJ1-2|17
TGCGCCAGCAGCCAAGCGGCGGACAGGGGTTTGAATAATGGCTACACCTTC
CASSQAADRGLNNGYTF
>TRBV7-9|TRBD1|.|TRBJ2-1|16
TGTGCCAGCAGCCCGAGAGCCGGGACAGCCCTCAATGAGCAGTTCTTC
CASSPRAGTALNEQFF
>TRBV10-3|.|few|TRBJ2-3|20
TGTGCCATCAGTGGCTCCGGGACAAGGGTGCGGCGGTTGGGCACAGATACGCAGTATTTT
CAISGSGTRVRRLGTDTQYF
>TRBV20-1|.|.|TRBJ1-4|14
TGCAGTGCTAGGGGGACCGGCCGGGGGGAAAAACTGTTTTTT
CSARGTGRGEKLFF
>TRBV4-2|.|few|TRBJ1-1|14
TGTGCCAGCAGCCAAGAAGGGAGAATCACTGAAGCTTTCTTT
CASSQEGRITEAFF
>TRBV20-1|TRBD1|once|TRBJ1-4|17
TGCGGTGCTAGAGATCGACAGGGTGAAAGAACTAATGAAAAACTGTTTTTT
CGARDRQGERTNEKLFF
>TRBV11-2|TRBD1|.|TRBJ1-1|17
TGTGCCAGCAGCTTGGGGTTAACAGGGGGCGTTTCAACTGAAGCTTTCTTT
CASSLGLTGGVSTEAFF
>TRBV14|.|few|TRBJ2-7|13
TGTGCCAGCAGCCACCTAACAGGGAGCGAGCAGTACTTC
CASSHLTGSEQYF
>TRBV7-9|.|.|TRBJ2-2|13
TGTGCCAGCAGCTTGGGGGTTGCCGGGGAGCTGTTTTTT
CASSLGVAGELFF
>TRBV5-1|TRBD1|.|TRBJ2-5|14
TGCGCCAGCAGCCCGGGACAGAGACAAGAGACCCAGTACTTC
CASSPGQRQETQYF
>TRBV7-2|.|many|TRBJ2-5|15
TGTGCCAGCAGCTTTGGCGGGGATACCCAAGAGACCCAGTACTTC
CASSFGGDTQETQYF
>TRBV7-2|.|.|TRBJ2-1|14
TGTGCCAGCAGCTTAGCCGTGACTATCAATGAGCAGTTCTTC
CASSLAVTINEQFF
>TRBV27|TRBD1|few|TRBJ1-2|14
TGTGCCAGCAGTCCCGACGACAGGGGATACGGCTACACCTTC
CASSPDDRGYGYTF
>TRBV2|.|.|TRBJ1-5|15
TGTGCCAGCAGTGAAGAGGCAGGGCCCAATCAGCCCCAGCATTTT
CASSEEAGPNQPQHF
>TRBV4-3|.|many|TRBJ2-5|14
TGCGCCAGCAGCCAAGATGGAACAGGAGAGACCCAGTACTTC
CASSQDGTGETQYF
>TRBV9|.|.|TRBJ2-3|14
TGTGCCAGCAGCGTAGTAAAGGGTACAGATACGCAGTATTTT
CASSVVKGTDTQYF
>TRBV12-3/TRBV12-4|TRBD1|.|TRBJ2-1|14
TGTGCCAGCAGTTTAAGAGCAGGGGGCAATGAGCAGTTCTTC
CASSLRAGGNEQFF
>TRBV15|.|many|TRBJ2-7|15
TGTGCCACCAGCAGGGCAGTTGGTTCGTCGGACGAGCAGTACTTC
CATSRAVGSSDEQYF
>TRBV7-9|TRBD1|.|TRBJ2-2|16
TGTGCCAGCAGCTTCGTAGTAGGACAGGTCCGTGGGGAGCTGTTTTTT
CASSFVVGQVRGELFF
>TRBV10-3|TRBD2|many|TRBJ2-5|14
TGTGCCATCAGTGAACTAGCGGGGAAAGAGACCCAGTACTTC
CAISELAGKETQYF
>TRBV5-1|.|few|TRBJ2-1|14
TGCGCCAGCAGCTTGGGGGGTTACCCGGGAGAGCAGTTCTTC
CASSLGGYPGEQFF